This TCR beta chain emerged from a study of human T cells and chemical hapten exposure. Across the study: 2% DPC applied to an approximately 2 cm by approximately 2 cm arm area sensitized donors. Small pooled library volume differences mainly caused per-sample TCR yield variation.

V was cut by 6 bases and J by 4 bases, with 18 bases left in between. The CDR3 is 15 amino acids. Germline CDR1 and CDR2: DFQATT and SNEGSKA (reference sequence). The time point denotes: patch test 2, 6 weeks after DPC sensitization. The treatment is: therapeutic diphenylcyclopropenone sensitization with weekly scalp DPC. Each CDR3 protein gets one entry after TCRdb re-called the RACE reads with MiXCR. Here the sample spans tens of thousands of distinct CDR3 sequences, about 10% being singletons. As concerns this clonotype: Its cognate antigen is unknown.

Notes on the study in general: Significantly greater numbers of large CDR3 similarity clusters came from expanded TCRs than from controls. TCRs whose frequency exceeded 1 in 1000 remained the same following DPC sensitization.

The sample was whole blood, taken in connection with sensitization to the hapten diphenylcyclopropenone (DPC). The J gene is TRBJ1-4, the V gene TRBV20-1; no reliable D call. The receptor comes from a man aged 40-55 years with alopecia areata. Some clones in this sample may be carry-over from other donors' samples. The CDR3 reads CSANVGPAGNEKLFF. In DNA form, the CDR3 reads TGCAGTGCCAATGTAGGGCCCGCGGGTAATGAAAAACTGTTTTTT.